The source of this T cell receptor (beta chain) is a study of post-analysis software for immune sequencing data. As for the study in general: Relapsing-remitting, secondary progressive and progressive-relapsing courses of multiple sclerosis were included.

Included in the TCR beta cDNA libraries were unique molecular identifiers. Around 500,000 cDNA molecules were recovered from an input of roughly 0.95 to 10 million T cells. TCRdb recomputed calls from the PCR reads with MiXCR, one row per CDR3 protein. The sample records 750,000 to 950,000 distinct CDR3 sequences, around 50% being singletons. Study conclusions and caveats: Same-batch samples co-clustered strongly by F measure. Significantly lower normalized Chao1 diversity was found in patients with multiple sclerosis relative to controls. The five TRBV segments detected at higher frequency in patients than in controls included TRBV5-6, TRBV5-1 and TRBV20-1.

This clonotype was counted only a few times. Antigen specificity is unknown. CDR1 SGHDN and CDR2 FVKESK come from the germline V gene. This CDR3 is 13 amino acids long. V shed 3 bases and J shed 4 bases, with 8 bases lying between them. Specimen: blood. This chain connects TRBV14 to TRBJ2-3; the D is unclear. The sequence was obtained from a girl aged 10-17 years with multiple sclerosis. CDR3 bases: TGTGCCAGCAGCCAGGCAGGCGCAGATACGCAGTATTTT. It codes for CASSQAGADTQYF.